This TCR beta chain is from a study of T cells in Graves' hyperthyroidism and ophthalmopathy (dated by TCRdb to the late 2010s). For the study in its entirety: Peripheral blood samples were taken at the time of initial diagnosis, prior to any treatment. Prospective prediction of ophthalmopathy was tested in an independent validation cohort of 18 to 20 hyperthyroidism patients and some 17 patients who later progressed to ophthalmopathy. TCR Vbeta CDR3 sequencing of around 130 peripheral blood samples (roughly 41 ophthalmopathy, over 70 hyperthyroidism and approximately 17 progressor patients) is reported in the paper. A discovery cohort of around 98 patients, roughly 45 with Graves' ophthalmopathy and roughly 59 with stable Graves' hyperthyroidism, was used to find distinguishing TCR V-J signatures. In addition, the study compared T-cell repertoires in thyroid tissue and in blood from six Graves' hyperthyroidism patients. After blood sampling, hyperthyroidism patients were treated with methimazole at a starting dose of 30 mg daily, and ophthalmopathy patients were treated with high-dose intravenous methylprednisolone. The 75 to 100 discovery patients were divided at random into training and test sets in a 7:3 ratio.

The TCR beta CDR3 regions were amplified from RNA transcripts. The TCR CDR3 was subjected to a first round of RT-PCR using the HTBI primer set and the Qiagen OneStep RT-PCR kit. Libraries were constructed in a second round of multiplex PCR, after which size selection and purification were carried out. The libraries were sequenced on an Illumina HiSeq2000 using paired-end 100 bp reads. Regarding the original processing steps: SOAPnuke was used to process the raw data, removing reads that contained adapters or uncalled bases, had a mean Phred below 15, or lacked an exact match to the constant primer or identifier. High-quality paired reads were merged with COPE v1.2.5, and unique nucleotide sequences were defined as clonotypes. MiTCR v1.1 was used to align clonotypes to the IMGT TRBV, TRBD and TRBJ reference segments. Analysis was restricted to V-J combinations with a frequency above 0.0001, which covered 99% to 99.2% of repertoires. A TCS score was defined as the ratio of F50 (clonal expansion) to E x V (chaos), with BLOSUM62-based TCRdist applied between CDR3 peptides within each V-J. Welch's t-statistics and random forest reduced roughly 500 V-J features to 10 to 15, which were used in a naive Bayes classifier (R e1071). In TCRdb, the public reads were trimmed at Q25 with fastp and aligned with MiXCR, with productive beta chains retained. Each entry is one CDR3 protein sequence, shown with its most common DNA and genes. The V and J calls were determined by TCRdb, not by the authors. This sample has roughly 380,000 distinct CDR3 sequences in its table, and about 13% of those were observed once. Of the sample, roughly 20% falls within the top ten clones.

As concerns this clonotype: Its cognate antigen has yet to be identified. No qualities accompany the bases; no much larger clone lies one base away.

The hyperthyroidism patients were between 18 and 65 years old and newly diagnosed, with a disease duration of less than 2 months. The study excluded patients with uncontrolled infections, other autoimmune diseases, pregnancy or lactation. Diagnoses were established on the basis of clinical symptoms, serum thyroxine and TRAb, thyroid ultrasound, and orbital computed tomography. Blood from progressor patients was drawn when they were first diagnosed with hyperthyroidism, before any ophthalmopathy symptoms appeared. PBMCs were separated from 10 ml of fresh peripheral blood using Ficoll-Paque density gradient centrifugation. Progressor patients were initially diagnosed with Graves' hyperthyroidism and developed ophthalmopathy during follow-up. Total RNA was extracted with Trizol reagent, and quality was checked on an Agilent 2100 Bioanalyzer. The CDR3 holds 17 amino acids from the cysteine to the phenylalanine. The sequence is cut down to CDR3 DNA, 51 bases in frame from base 1. Looking up the germline V gene yields CDR1 MNHNS and CDR2 SASEGT. Germline trimming amounts to 5 bases on V and 3 bases on J, with 10 as the count of junction bases outside the gene matches.

Study-wide conclusions, independent of this receptor: A 13 V-J signature model separated ophthalmopathy from stable hyperthyroidism, with around 88% sensitivity and roughly 81% specificity in cross-validation and 80%/75% in testing. No statistical method was used to fix the sample size in advance, and group allocation was not hidden from the investigators. In validation, the model predicted progression to ophthalmopathy a median of roughly 6.5 months before onset, with 70% to 71% sensitivity and more than 72% specificity. Blood samples also contained most of the expanded thyroid clonotypes (frequency above 0.001), which suggests that blood repertoires may reflect thyroid immune responses.

This clonotype was obtained from a man aged 30 to 39 with Graves' hyperthyroidism that later progressed to Graves' ophthalmopathy. Material for sequencing was blood. This receptor chain uses TRBV6-1 and TRBJ2-2; 9 of the junction bases match TRBD1. The CDR3 in this case is CASSKGPGQGDTGELFF. The sequence in DNA is TGTGCCAGCAGTAAAGGCCCGGGACAGGGTGACACCGGGGAGCTGTTTTTT.